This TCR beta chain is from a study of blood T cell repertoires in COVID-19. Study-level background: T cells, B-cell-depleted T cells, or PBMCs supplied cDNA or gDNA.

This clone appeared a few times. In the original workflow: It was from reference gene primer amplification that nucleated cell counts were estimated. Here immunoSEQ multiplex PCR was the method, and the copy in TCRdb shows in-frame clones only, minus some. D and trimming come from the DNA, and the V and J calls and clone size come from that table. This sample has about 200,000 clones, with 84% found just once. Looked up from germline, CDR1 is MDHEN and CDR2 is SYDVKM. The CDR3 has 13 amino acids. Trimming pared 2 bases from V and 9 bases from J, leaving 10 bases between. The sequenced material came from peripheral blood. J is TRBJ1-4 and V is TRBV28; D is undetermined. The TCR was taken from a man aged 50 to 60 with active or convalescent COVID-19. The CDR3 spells CASSLGGQQKLFF. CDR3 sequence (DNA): TGTGCCAGCAGTTTAGGCGGCCAACAAAAACTGTTTTTT. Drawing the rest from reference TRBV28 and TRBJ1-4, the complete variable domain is DVKVTQSSRYLVKRTGEKVFLECVQDMDHENMFWYRQDPGLGLRLIYFSYDVKMKEKGDIPEGYSVSREKKERFSLILESASTNQTSMYLCASSLGGQQKLFFGSGTQLSVL.